A selection of T cell receptor beta chains follows, all from one sample in a study of CD8 T cells in ankylosing spondylitis. TCRdb ran MiXCR on the 5' RACE reads and lists one entry per CDR3 protein. The data contain roughly 470,000 distinct CDR3 sequences, roughly 25% of them singletons. Sequenced input: blood, either unsorted or a sorted T cell fraction (not recorded which). All receptors derive from a male donor with ankylosing spondylitis. Each CDR3 is given with its conserved first and last residue. Each record gives: CDR3 protein, CDR3 DNA, clone size, D gene, V gene, J gene, CDR3 length. The D gene is left open where the match is weak. A row's size may be missing; if present it is once, few, many or a size class.

cdr3_aa: CASSLDQDQPQHF
cdr3_nt: TGCGCCAGCAGCTTAGACCAGGATCAGCCCCAGCATTTT
clone_size: NA
d_call: NA
v_call: TRBV5-1
j_call: TRBJ1-5
cdr3_length: 13

cdr3_aa: CASSSRVFGANVLTF
cdr3_nt: TGTGCCAGCAGCTCTCGTGTGTTTGGGGCCAACGTCCTGACTTTC
clone_size: few
d_call: NA
v_call: TRBV7-6
j_call: TRBJ2-6
cdr3_length: 15

cdr3_aa: CSAREDTEAFF
cdr3_nt: TGCAGTGCTAGGGAGGACACTGAAGCTTTCTTT
clone_size: few
d_call: NA
v_call: TRBV20-1
j_call: TRBJ1-1
cdr3_length: 11

cdr3_aa: CASSRDRANYGYTF
cdr3_nt: TGTGCCAGCAGCCGGGACAGGGCCAACTATGGCTACACCTTC
clone_size: NA
d_call: TRBD1
v_call: TRBV7-9
j_call: TRBJ1-2
cdr3_length: 14

cdr3_aa: CASSPSRVEDGYTF
cdr3_nt: TGTGCCAGCAGCCCTAGCCGGGTGGAAGATGGCTACACCTTC
clone_size: NA
d_call: NA
v_call: TRBV7-2
j_call: TRBJ1-2
cdr3_length: 14

cdr3_aa: CASSLGDRDSSPLHF
cdr3_nt: TGTGCCAGCAGCTTGGGTGACAGGGACTCTTCACCCCTCCACTTT
clone_size: once
d_call: TRBD1
v_call: TRBV5-5
j_call: TRBJ1-6
cdr3_length: 15

cdr3_aa: CASSVDTGTYNQQFF
cdr3_nt: TGTGCCAGCAGCGTAGATACAGGTACCTACAATCAGCAGTTCTTC
clone_size: NA
d_call: NA
v_call: TRBV9
j_call: TRBJ2-1
cdr3_length: 15

cdr3_aa: CSARDLWGETQYF
cdr3_nt: TGCAGTGCTAGAGACTTATGGGGGGAGACCCAGTACTTC
clone_size: NA
d_call: NA
v_call: TRBV20-1
j_call: TRBJ2-5
cdr3_length: 13

cdr3_aa: CASSYSGASGSPNEQFF
cdr3_nt: TGTGCCAGCAGTTACTCGGGGGCTAGCGGGAGTCCCAATGAGCAGTTCTTC
clone_size: NA
d_call: TRBD2
v_call: TRBV6-5
j_call: TRBJ2-1
cdr3_length: 17

cdr3_aa: CSVDSGTGAYEQYF
cdr3_nt: TGCAGCGTCGACTCCGGGACCGGTGCCTACGAGCAGTACTTC
clone_size: NA
d_call: NA
v_call: TRBV29-1
j_call: TRBJ2-7
cdr3_length: 14

cdr3_aa: CASSLAGPLMETQYF
cdr3_nt: TGTGCCAGCAGTTTAGCGGGACCCCTTATGGAGACCCAGTACTTC
clone_size: NA
d_call: NA
v_call: TRBV27
j_call: TRBJ2-5
cdr3_length: 15

cdr3_aa: CASSYDRAHEQYF
cdr3_nt: TGCGCCAGCAGCTACGACAGGGCCCACGAGCAGTACTTC
clone_size: NA
d_call: TRBD1
v_call: TRBV5-1
j_call: TRBJ2-7
cdr3_length: 13

cdr3_aa: CASSLNTVYGYTF
cdr3_nt: TGTGCCAGCAGCTTGAACACTGTCTATGGCTACACCTTC
clone_size: few
d_call: NA
v_call: TRBV5-5
j_call: TRBJ1-2
cdr3_length: 13

cdr3_aa: CASSSGTVYNSPLHF
cdr3_nt: TGCGCCAGCAGCTCCGGGACAGTCTATAATTCACCCCTCCACTTT
clone_size: NA
d_call: TRBD1
v_call: TRBV5-1
j_call: TRBJ1-6
cdr3_length: 15

cdr3_aa: CATSDPGGTSYNEQFF
cdr3_nt: TGTGCCACCAGTGACCCGGGGGGGACGTCCTACAATGAGCAGTTCTTC
clone_size: NA
d_call: TRBD2
v_call: TRBV24-1
j_call: TRBJ2-1
cdr3_length: 16

cdr3_aa: CASSPKLGSGSYGYTF
cdr3_nt: TGTGCCAGCAGCCCTAAATTGGGCTCGGGGTCCTATGGCTACACCTTC
clone_size: NA
d_call: NA
v_call: TRBV3-1
j_call: TRBJ1-2
cdr3_length: 16

cdr3_aa: CASSQDRPAGGVETQYF
cdr3_nt: TGTGCCAGCAGCCAAGATCGGCCCGCAGGGGGCGTAGAGACCCAGTACTTC
clone_size: few
d_call: TRBD1
v_call: TRBV4-2
j_call: TRBJ2-5
cdr3_length: 17

cdr3_aa: CASSPADWGETQYF
cdr3_nt: TGTGCCAGCAGTCCGGCGGATTGGGGGGAGACCCAGTACTTC
clone_size: NA
d_call: NA
v_call: TRBV6-1
j_call: TRBJ2-5
cdr3_length: 14

cdr3_aa: CASSIRAGPEAFF
cdr3_nt: TGTGCCAGCAGTATCAGGGCAGGACCTGAAGCTTTCTTT
clone_size: few
d_call: NA
v_call: TRBV7-2
j_call: TRBJ1-1
cdr3_length: 13

cdr3_aa: CASSLGSLKDTQYF
cdr3_nt: TGTGCCAGCAGCCTGGGAAGCTTGAAAGATACGCAGTATTTT
clone_size: few
d_call: NA
v_call: TRBV5-6
j_call: TRBJ2-3
cdr3_length: 14

cdr3_aa: CASSLVDRGYEQYF
cdr3_nt: TGTGCCAGCAGCTTAGTAGACAGGGGCTACGAGCAGTACTTC
clone_size: NA
d_call: TRBD1
v_call: TRBV13
j_call: TRBJ2-7
cdr3_length: 14

cdr3_aa: CASNSLDTEAFF
cdr3_nt: TGTGCCAGCAATAGTTTAGACACTGAAGCTTTCTTT
clone_size: NA
d_call: NA
v_call: TRBV9
j_call: TRBJ1-1
cdr3_length: 12

cdr3_aa: CASSLQTTSQHF
cdr3_nt: TGTGCCAGCAGTTTACAGACAACATCCCAGCATTTT
clone_size: few
d_call: NA
v_call: TRBV12-3/TRBV12-4
j_call: TRBJ1-5
cdr3_length: 12

cdr3_aa: CSATRQWVQETQYF
cdr3_nt: TGCAGTGCTACCCGACAGTGGGTCCAAGAGACCCAGTACTTC
clone_size: few
d_call: NA
v_call: TRBV20-1
j_call: TRBJ2-5
cdr3_length: 14

cdr3_aa: CAISDSAEGETQYF
cdr3_nt: TGTGCCATCAGTGATAGCGCGGAGGGGGAGACCCAGTACTTC
clone_size: NA
d_call: NA
v_call: TRBV10-3
j_call: TRBJ2-5
cdr3_length: 14

cdr3_aa: CASSRGLNTGELFF
cdr3_nt: TGTGCCAGCAGTAGAGGACTTAACACCGGGGAGCTGTTTTTT
clone_size: NA
d_call: NA
v_call: TRBV6-1
j_call: TRBJ2-2
cdr3_length: 14

cdr3_aa: CAISPLGGSTEAFF
cdr3_nt: TGTGCCATCAGTCCCTTGGGGGGGTCGACTGAAGCTTTCTTT
clone_size: few
d_call: NA
v_call: TRBV10-3
j_call: TRBJ1-1
cdr3_length: 14

cdr3_aa: CASSQDNLQGKAFF
cdr3_nt: TGTGCCAGCAGCCAAGATAACCTACAGGGGAAAGCTTTCTTT
clone_size: NA
d_call: TRBD1
v_call: TRBV3-1
j_call: TRBJ1-1
cdr3_length: 14

cdr3_aa: CSVARQGKEKLFF
cdr3_nt: TGCAGCGTAGCCCGACAGGGCAAAGAAAAACTGTTTTTT
clone_size: NA
d_call: TRBD1
v_call: TRBV29-1
j_call: TRBJ1-4
cdr3_length: 13

cdr3_aa: CASSTPVGGNTIYF
cdr3_nt: TGTGCCAGCTCAACTCCAGTGGGAGGAAACACCATATATTTT
clone_size: NA
d_call: NA
v_call: TRBV18
j_call: TRBJ1-3
cdr3_length: 14